This T cell receptor beta chain originates from a study of early T cells in non-severe SARS-CoV-2 infection. Whole-study context: Bulk RNA from unsorted whole blood was sequenced; chains were unpaired.

CDR3 length equals 14 residues. Germline lookup yields CDR1 MNHNY and CDR2 SVGAGI (reference sequence). Deletions cut 4 bases from V and 3 bases from J, with 12 bases between. Attachment of unique molecular identifiers was made to individual cDNA molecules. TCRdb reprocessed the 5' RACE reads with MiXCR, giving one entry per CDR3 protein. The table has under 85,000 distinct CDR3 sequences, about an eighth seen once. Study outcomes and limitations: VDJdb matching skewed toward anti-spike CD8 responses, missing private and CD4 specificities.

This clonotype appeared many times. Its antigen is still unknown. The specimen was whole blood. The chain carries TRBV6-6 and TRBJ2-5, with D tentatively TRBD1 (6 bases). The clonotype originates from an adult who was a healthcare worker with PCR-confirmed SARS-CoV-2 infection or an uninfected control (not recorded which). CDR3 amino acids: CASSWTAPEETQYF. Here the CDR3 DNA reads TGTGCCAGCAGTTGGACAGCCCCAGAAGAGACCCAGTACTTC.